Following are 22 T cell receptor beta chains from one sample sequenced in a study of control samples from healthy donors and cancer patients. Generated by immunoSEQ multiplex PCR, the TCRdb table keeps only in-frame clones and is missing some. The sample consists of 190,000 or so clones, approximately 95% of them appearing once. The sample comprised blood. The receptors here all came from a man younger than 30 in good health.

A word on this clone: At the DNA level, this CDR3 is encoded by other sequences in the same sample as well. This chain uses TRBV18 with TRBJ1-3; D possibly corresponds to TRBD1 (6 bases). Germline values: CDR1 KGHSH, CDR2 LQKENI. Trimming stripped 6 bases from V and 1 base from J, with 7 bases between. This CDR3 has 13 residues. The CDR3 spells CASSTGSGNTIYF. The CDR3 DNA follows: TGTGCCAGCTCTACAGGGTCTGGAAACACCATATATTTT.

Concerning this clone: The junction and the germline gene differ at one end; a read error may be behind it. The V and J genes are TRBV5-4 and TRBJ1-4; a weak D match, TRBD1 (6 bases). The CDR3 sequence is 15 residues long. Germline V gene data show CDR1 as SGHNT and CDR2 as YYREEE (reference sequence). CDR3 in DNA: TGTGCCAGCAACTTGGGGGGGCAGACTAATGAAAAACTGTTTTTT. Encoded protein: CASNLGGQTNEKLFF. Full variable domain (remainder filled in from reference TRBV5-4 and TRBJ1-4): ETGVTQSPTHLIKTRGQQVTLRCSSQSGHNTVSWYQQALGQGPQFIFQYYREEENGRGNFPPRFSGLQFPNYSSELNVNALELDDSALYLCASNLGGQTNEKLFFGSGTQLSVL.

The rearrangement uses TRBV10-3 and TRBJ1-3; D not certain. CDR3 size: 14 residues. V was cut by 4 bases and J by 0 bases, with 7 bases left in between. Germline V gives CDR1 ENHRY, CDR2 SYGVKD. The DNA for the CDR3 is TGTGCCATCAGTGGGGCGGGCTCTGGAAACACCATATATTTT. Translating it yields CAISGAGSGNTIYF.

The genes are TRBV28 and TRBJ1-2, with TRBD1 as a possible D gene (6 bases). Between the trimmed V and J ends, which lost 10 bases and 6 bases, there was a span of 18 bases. CDR1 is MDHEN and CDR2 is SYDVKM in the germline V gene. The CDR3 loop spans 13 amino acids. In DNA form, the CDR3 reads TGTGCCACGCGGGAACAGGGTGGAGATGGCTACACCTTC. The encoded protein is CATREQGGDGYTF.

V is TRBV27 and J is TRBJ2-7; no clear D. The CDR3 is made up of 13 amino acids. Germline CDR1 and CDR2: MNHEY and SMNVEV (reference sequence). The germline V and J ends were trimmed by 0 bases and 2 bases, with 5 bases remaining between them. The CDR3, as DNA: TGTGCCAGCAGTTTATCCAGAACCTACGAGCAGTACTTC. Its translation is CASSLSRTYEQYF.

V and J are TRBV5-1 and TRBJ2-2; no reliable D call. Germline CDR1 and CDR2: SGHRS and YFSETQ. There are 15 residues in the CDR3. The V end lost 1 base, the J end lost 1 base, and 8 bases lay between the germline ends. CDR3 nucleotides: TGCGCCAGCAGCTTGTTACGCGGGAACACCGGGGAGCTGTTTTTT. This sequence encodes CASSLLRGNTGELFF.

This clone has just one count. The chain recombines TRBV19 with TRBJ2-7; 8 nucleotides agree with TRBD1. The J segment lost 3 bases and the V segment lost 5 bases, leaving 9 bases of the junction unmatched. CDR1 and CDR2 from the germline V gene are LNHDA and SQIVND (reference sequence). The CDR3 is made up of 15 amino acids. Here the CDR3 DNA reads TGTGCCAGTAGTCGGACAGGGAAATACAGCTACGAGCAGTACTTC. Protein: CASSRTGKYSYEQYF.

This clone was seen just once. V is TRBV28 and J is TRBJ2-2; the D call may be TRBD1 or TRBD2 (6 bases each). Germline CDR1 is MDHEN and CDR2 is SYDVKM. V was shortened by 4 bases and J by 3 bases, with 12 bases between the two germline ends. This CDR3 is built from 15 residues. CDR3 protein: CASSSGDKDTGELFF. CDR3 DNA: TGTGCCAGCAGTTCGGGGGACAAGGACACCGGGGAGCTGTTTTTT.

The chain combines TRBV28 with TRBJ2-2; D call uncertain. Trimming removed 3 bases at V and 4 bases at J, with 15 bases between. The CDR3 consists of 16 residues. Germline V lookup: CDR1 MDHEN, CDR2 SYDVKM. The CDR3: CASSFISRRTTGELFF. DNA for the CDR3: TGTGCCAGCAGTTTTATTTCCAGGAGAACCACCGGGGAGCTGTTTTTT. The full variable domain, rest sourced from reference TRBV28 and TRBJ2-2, is DVKVTQSSRYLVKRTGEKVFLECVQDMDHENMFWYRQDPGLGLRLIYFSYDVKMKEKGDIPEGYSVSREKKERFSLILESASTNQTSMYLCASSFISRRTTGELFFGEGSRLTVL.

The genes are TRBV27 and TRBJ1-1, with a possible D match to TRBD1 (6 bases). The CDR3 length is 15 residues. Trimming left V 8 bases short and J 5 bases short, with 21 bases between. Germline CDR1 and CDR2: MNHEY and SMNVEV (reference sequence). This chain's CDR3 is CASSYRALSLTEAFF. In DNA, the CDR3 is TGTGCCAGCTCCTACAGGGCCCTAAGTTTGACTGAAGCTTTCTTT.

V and J are TRBV6-5 and TRBJ2-5, with D tentatively TRBD2 (5 bases). This CDR3 spans 14 amino acids. Trimming removed 6 bases from V and 5 bases from J, with 16 bases in between. Germline loops: CDR1 MNHEY, CDR2 SVGAGI. The CDR3 sequence: CASSPLVTGETQYF. DNA for the CDR3: TGTGCCAGCAGCCCACTAGTCACGGGGGAGACCCAGTACTTC.

The rearrangement uses TRBV5-4 and TRBJ1-1; 7 bases map to TRBD1. After removal of 3 bases from V and 1 base from J, the junction contained 9 bases not matched to a gene. The CDR3 has 16 amino acids. Germline lookup yields CDR1 SGHNT and CDR2 YYREEE (reference sequence). For the CDR3, the DNA is TGTGCCAGCAGCTCGAAGACAGGGACAAAGAACACTGAAGCTTTCTTT. It codes for CASSSKTGTKNTEAFF. Variable domain in full (rest from reference TRBV5-4 and TRBJ1-1): ETGVTQSPTHLIKTRGQQVTLRCSSQSGHNTVSWYQQALGQGPQFIFQYYREEENGRGNFPPRFSGLQFPNYSSELNVNALELDDSALYLCASSSKTGTKNTEAFFGQGTRLTVV.

The rearrangement uses TRBV5-1 and TRBJ2-2, with 8 bases lining up with TRBD1. This CDR3 region has 14 residues. The germline V gene has CDR1 SGHRS and CDR2 YFSETQ. With V trimmed by 8 bases and J by 0 bases, 3 bases remained unmatched. The CDR3 region is CASTQGANTGELFF. CDR3 nucleotide sequence: TGCGCCAGTACACAGGGGGCGAACACCGGGGAGCTGTTTTTT.

V usage is TRBV18 and J usage is TRBJ1-5, with 8 positions matching TRBD1. The V gene end was trimmed by 4 bases and the J gene end by 3 bases; junction bases not matched to a gene: 2. The CDR3 contains 14 residues. Germline V CDR1 and CDR2: KGHSH, LQKENI. CDR3 loop: CASSQGQDNQPQHF. Here the CDR3 DNA reads TGTGCCAGCTCACAGGGACAGGACAATCAGCCCCAGCATTTT.

The V gene is TRBV7-9, the J gene TRBJ2-7; no clear D gene. Germline CDR1 reads SEHNR; CDR2 reads FQNEAQ (reference sequence). This CDR3 comprises 14 residues. The V end lost 3 bases, the J end lost 2 bases, and 11 bases lay between the germline ends. The CDR3 is CASSFGAVPYEQYF. For the CDR3, the DNA is TGTGCCAGCAGCTTCGGTGCTGTACCCTACGAGCAGTACTTC.

V is TRBV7-2 and J is TRBJ1-1; D gene ambiguous. This CDR3 spans 11 amino acids. The V gene lost 1 base and the J gene lost 8 bases, with 5 bases spanning the gap. The V gene's germline CDR1 is SGHTA and CDR2 FQGNSA. CDR3 nucleotides: TGTGCCAGCAGCTTAGTGGGCGAAGCTTTCTTT. It specifies CASSLVGEAFF.

This chain joins TRBV4-1 and TRBJ2-1, with TRBD2 identical over 14 bases. CDR1 is MGHRA and CDR2 is YSYEKL in the germline V gene. The CDR3 extends over 19 amino acids. The J segment lost 4 bases and the V segment lost 0 bases, leaving 8 bases of the junction unmatched. In DNA form, the CDR3 reads TGCGCCAGCAGCCAAGATGGACTAGCGGGGGGTTCCTTATACAATGAGCAGTTCTTC. Translation: CASSQDGLAGGSLYNEQFF.

V gene TRBV3-1 (or the pseudogene TRBV3-2) combines with J gene TRBJ2-7; D may be TRBD1 (5 bases). Germline V gives CDR1 LGHDT, CDR2 YNNKEL (reference sequence). Trimming removed 3 bases at V and 3 bases at J, with 12 bases between. There are 14 residues in the CDR3. The DNA of the CDR3 is TGTGCCAGCAGCCATTCTCACAGGTACTACGAGCAGTACTTC. The encoded protein is CASSHSHRYYEQYF.

The chain joins TRBV18 to TRBJ1-6; the match to TRBD1 covers 7 bases. The CDR3 runs to 14 residues. V shed 9 bases and J 9 bases; nucleotides not matched to a gene: 11. Per germline, CDR1 KGHSH and CDR2 LQKENI. The CDR3 DNA is TGTGCCAGTAGAGGACAGGTGGATGGTTCACCCCTCCACTTT. Its protein product is CASRGQVDGSPLHF.

CDR3 DNA: TGTGCCAGCCGACGGGGGCCCGGGGATACGCAGTATTTT. This sequence encodes CASRRGPGDTQYF. The V call is TRBV5-4, the J call TRBJ2-3, with D tentatively TRBD1 or TRBD2 (6 bases each). Germline CDR1 reads SGHNT; CDR2 reads YYREEE (reference sequence). Trimming took 7 bases from V and 6 from J, leaving 15 bases between them. This CDR3 has 13 residues.

The chain is built from TRBV19 and TRBJ2-2, with D unclear. V lost 5 bases and J lost 6, with 16 bases in between. Germline values: CDR1 LNHDA, CDR2 SQIVND (reference sequence). This CDR3 is built from 15 residues. The CDR3 DNA reads TGTGCCAGTAGTCTTGTAGGGAAGGATGCCGGGGAGCTGTTTTTT. Its protein is CASSLVGKDAGELFF. Looking up the rest from reference TRBV19 and TRBJ2-2 gives the full variable domain: DGGITQSPKYLFRKEGQNVTLSCEQNLNHDAMYWYRQDPGQGLRLIYYSQIVNDFQKGDIAEGYSVSREKKESFPLTVTSAQKNPTAFYLCASSLVGKDAGELFFGEGSRLTVL.

J is TRBJ2-2 and V is TRBV6-4; TRBD2 matches 7 bases. Trimming took 5 bases from V and 7 from J; bases not matched to a gene: 19. The CDR3 spans 18 residues. Germline V CDR1 and CDR2: MRHNA, SNTAGT. CDR3 loop: CASSTRGGQEVKIGELFF. CDR3 nucleotides: TGTGCCAGCAGTACACGGGGAGGGCAGGAAGTGAAAATCGGGGAGCTGTTTTTT.